This record covers a single T cell receptor (beta chain). Its target is not known. This record belongs to a study of T-cell memory formation after mild COVID-19. Overall study: TCR clusters were largely donor specific.

Study-wide points: CD4+ contracting clones were mainly CM and EM; CD8+ ones, EMRA. Day 15 to 85 contractors were CD4/CD8 balanced; later expanders leaned CD4+.

TCRdb re-called the 5' RACE reads with MiXCR, one entry per CDR3 protein. The top ten hold about 12% of the sample, which has 400,000 or so distinct CDR3 sequences, more than 20% seen once. CDR1 KGHSH and CDR2 LQKENI come from the germline V gene. CDR3 size: 17 residues. V was trimmed by 3 bases and J by 1 base, leaving 19 bases between them. This receptor was obtained from an adult woman who had mild COVID-19 (a few samples of this study predate the infection). Cell type and time point are not known. Sequencing was performed on PBMCs or a T cell subset sorted from them (not recorded which). The genes are TRBV18 and TRBJ2-7; perhaps TRBD2 as D (6 bases). The CDR3 sequence: CASSPDGRASVSYEQYF. The CDR3 DNA is TGTGCCAGCTCACCGGATGGTAGAGCTAGCGTTTCCTACGAGCAGTACTTC.